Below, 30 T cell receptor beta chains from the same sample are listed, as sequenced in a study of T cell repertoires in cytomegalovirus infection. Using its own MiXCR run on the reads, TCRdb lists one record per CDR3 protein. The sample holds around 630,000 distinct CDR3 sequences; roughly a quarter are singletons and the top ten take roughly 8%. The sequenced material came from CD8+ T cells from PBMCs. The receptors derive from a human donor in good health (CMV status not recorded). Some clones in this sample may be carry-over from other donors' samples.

CDR3 DNA sequence: TGTGCCAGCAGTTTAAGAGGGGGACAGGGAAACAATGAGCAGTTCTTC. Encoded protein: CASSLRGGQGNNEQFF. The chain joins TRBV11-1 to TRBJ2-1; TRBD1 matches 9 bases. The CDR3 is 16 amino acids. V dropped 6 bases and J dropped 5; count of bases not matched to a gene: 11. Germline CDR1 reads SGHAT; CDR2 reads FQDESV (reference sequence). Supplemented by reference TRBV11-1 and TRBJ2-1, the full variable domain reads EAEVAQSPRYKITEKSQAVAFWCDPISGHATLYWYRQILGQGPELLVQFQDESVVDDSQLPKDRFSAERLKGVDSTLKIQPAELGDSAMYLCASSLRGGQGNNEQFFGPGTRLTVL.

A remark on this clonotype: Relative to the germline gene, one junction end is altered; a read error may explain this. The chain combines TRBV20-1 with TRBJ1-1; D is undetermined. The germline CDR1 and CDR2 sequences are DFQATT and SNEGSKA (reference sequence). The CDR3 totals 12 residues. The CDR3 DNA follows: TGCAGTGCCGGGAGACCGTCCACTGATGCTTTCTTT. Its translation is CSAGRPSTDAFF.

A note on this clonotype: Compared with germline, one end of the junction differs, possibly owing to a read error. CDR3 DNA: TGTGCCAGCAGTGGTGGAGGGGGGGCCAACGTCCAGACTTTC. This codes for CASSGGGGANVQTF. This rearrangement joins TRBV12-3 or TRBV12-4 to TRBJ2-6; D possibly corresponds to TRBD2 (7 bases). The CDR3 is 14 amino acids.

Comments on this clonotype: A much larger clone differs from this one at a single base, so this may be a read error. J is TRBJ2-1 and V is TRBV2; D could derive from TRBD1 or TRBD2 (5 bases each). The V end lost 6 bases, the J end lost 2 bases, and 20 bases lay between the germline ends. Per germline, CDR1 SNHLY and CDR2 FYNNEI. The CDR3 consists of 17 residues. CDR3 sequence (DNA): TGTGCCAGCAGGCGAGGTCAGTGGGGGAGCCCCTACAATGAGCAGTTCTTC. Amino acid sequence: CASRRGQWGSPYNEQFF.

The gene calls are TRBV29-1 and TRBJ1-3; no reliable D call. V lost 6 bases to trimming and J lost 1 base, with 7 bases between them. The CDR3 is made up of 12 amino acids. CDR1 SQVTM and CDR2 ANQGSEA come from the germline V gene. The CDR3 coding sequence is TGCAGCGTCCCCACATCTGGAAACACCATATATTTT. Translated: CSVPTSGNTIYF.

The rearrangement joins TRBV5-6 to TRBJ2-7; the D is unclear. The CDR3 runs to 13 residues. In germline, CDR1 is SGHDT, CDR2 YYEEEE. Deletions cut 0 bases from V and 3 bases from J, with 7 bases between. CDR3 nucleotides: TGTGCCAGCAGCTTGGAGGGCGGCTACGAGCAGTACTTC. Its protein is CASSLEGGYEQYF.

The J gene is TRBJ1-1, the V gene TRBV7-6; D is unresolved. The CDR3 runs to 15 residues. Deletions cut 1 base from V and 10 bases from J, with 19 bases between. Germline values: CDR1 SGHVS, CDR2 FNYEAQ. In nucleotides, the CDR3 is TGTGCCAGCAGCTTAGGGTCCAACTATTTTGAAAGAGCTTTCTTT. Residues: CASSLGSNYFERAFF.

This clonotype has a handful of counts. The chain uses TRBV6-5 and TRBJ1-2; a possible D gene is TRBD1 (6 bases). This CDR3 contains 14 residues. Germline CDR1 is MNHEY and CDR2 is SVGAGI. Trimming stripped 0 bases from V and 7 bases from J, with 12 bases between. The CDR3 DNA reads TGTGCCAGCAGTTACTCACAGGGAGATGGTGGCTACACCTTC. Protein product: CASSYSQGDGGYTF.

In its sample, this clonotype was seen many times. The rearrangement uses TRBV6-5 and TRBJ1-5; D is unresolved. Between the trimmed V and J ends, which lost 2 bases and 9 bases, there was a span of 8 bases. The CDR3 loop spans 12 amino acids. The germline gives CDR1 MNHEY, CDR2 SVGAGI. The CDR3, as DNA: TGTGCCAGCAGTTACCTCTCGGGGCCCCAGCATTTT. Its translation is CASSYLSGPQHF.

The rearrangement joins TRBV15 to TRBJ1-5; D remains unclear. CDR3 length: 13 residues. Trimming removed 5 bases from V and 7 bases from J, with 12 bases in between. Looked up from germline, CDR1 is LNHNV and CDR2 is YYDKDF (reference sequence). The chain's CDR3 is CATSSRLGQPQHF. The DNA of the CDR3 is TGTGCCACCAGCTCCCGTTTAGGGCAGCCCCAGCATTTT.

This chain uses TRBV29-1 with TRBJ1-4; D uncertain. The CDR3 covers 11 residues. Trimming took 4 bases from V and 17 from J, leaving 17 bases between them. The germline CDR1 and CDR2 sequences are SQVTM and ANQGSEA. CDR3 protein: CSVGEAAVVFF. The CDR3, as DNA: TGCAGCGTTGGGGAGGCGGCAGTGGTTTTTTTT.

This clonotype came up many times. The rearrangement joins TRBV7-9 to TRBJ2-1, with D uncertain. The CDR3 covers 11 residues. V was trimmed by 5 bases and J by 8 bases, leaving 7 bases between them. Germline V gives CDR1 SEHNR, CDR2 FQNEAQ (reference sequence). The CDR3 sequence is CASSINYEQFF. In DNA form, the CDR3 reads TGTGCCAGCAGCATTAACTATGAGCAGTTCTTC. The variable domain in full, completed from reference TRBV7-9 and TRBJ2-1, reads DTGVSQNPRHKITKRGQNVTFRCDPISEHNRLYWYRQTLGQGPEFLTYFQNEAQLEKSRLLSDRFSAERPKGSFSTLEIQRTEQGDSAMYLCASSINYEQFFGPGTRLTVL.

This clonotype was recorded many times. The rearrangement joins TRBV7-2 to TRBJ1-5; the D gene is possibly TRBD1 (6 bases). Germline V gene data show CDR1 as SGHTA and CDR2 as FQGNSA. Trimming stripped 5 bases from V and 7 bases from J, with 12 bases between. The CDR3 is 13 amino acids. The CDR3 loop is CASSERDTQPQHF. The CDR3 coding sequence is TGTGCCAGCAGCGAACGGGACACCCAGCCCCAGCATTTT.

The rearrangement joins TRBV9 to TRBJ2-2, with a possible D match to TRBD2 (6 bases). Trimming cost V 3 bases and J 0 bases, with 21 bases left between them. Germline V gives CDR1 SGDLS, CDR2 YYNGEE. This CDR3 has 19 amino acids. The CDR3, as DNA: TGTGCCAGCAGCGGTGGAGGTGTTCGGGACTCCCCGAACACCGGGGAGCTGTTTTTT. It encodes CASSGGGVRDSPNTGELFF.

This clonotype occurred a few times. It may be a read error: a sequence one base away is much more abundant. The CDR3 bases are TGTGCCAGCAGCTTGATTGAGCAGTTCTTC. This translates into CASSLIEQFF. The genes are TRBV5-8 and TRBJ2-1; no clear D gene. The germline V gene has CDR1 SGHTS and CDR2 YDEGEE. The V end was cut by 1 base, the J end by 9 bases, with 2 bases between. The CDR3 contains 10 residues.

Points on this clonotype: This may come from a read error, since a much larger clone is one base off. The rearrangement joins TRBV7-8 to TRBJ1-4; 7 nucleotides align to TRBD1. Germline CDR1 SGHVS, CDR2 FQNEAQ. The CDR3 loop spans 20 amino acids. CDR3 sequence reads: CSSSLWGQLKYPTTNEKLFF. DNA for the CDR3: TGTTCCAGCAGCTTATGGGGACAGCTCAAATACCCCACTACTAATGAAAAACTGTTTTTT.

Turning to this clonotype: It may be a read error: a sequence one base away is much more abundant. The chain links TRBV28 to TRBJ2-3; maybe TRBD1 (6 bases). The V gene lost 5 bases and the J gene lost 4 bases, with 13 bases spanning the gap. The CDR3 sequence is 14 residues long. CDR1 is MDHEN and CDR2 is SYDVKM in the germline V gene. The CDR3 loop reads CASSPVEGADTQYF. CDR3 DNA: TGTGCCAGCAGTCCCGTTGAGGGGGCAGATACGCAGTATTTT.

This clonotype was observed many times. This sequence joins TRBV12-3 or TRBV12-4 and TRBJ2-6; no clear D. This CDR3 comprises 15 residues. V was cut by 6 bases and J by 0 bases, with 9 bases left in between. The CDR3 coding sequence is TGTGCCAGCAGGGAACAGAGCTCTGGGGCCAACGTCCTGACTTTC. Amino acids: CASREQSSGANVLTF.

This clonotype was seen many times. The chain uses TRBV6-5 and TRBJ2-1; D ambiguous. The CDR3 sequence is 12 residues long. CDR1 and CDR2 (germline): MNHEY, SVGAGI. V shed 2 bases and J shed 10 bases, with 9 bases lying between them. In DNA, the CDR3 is TGTGCCAGCAGTTACGGGGTCAGAGAGCAGTTCTTC. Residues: CASSYGVREQFF.

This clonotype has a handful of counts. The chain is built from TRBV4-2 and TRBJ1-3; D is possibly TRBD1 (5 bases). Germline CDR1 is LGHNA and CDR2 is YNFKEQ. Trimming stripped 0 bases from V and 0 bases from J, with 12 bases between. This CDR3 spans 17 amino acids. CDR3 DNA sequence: TGTGCCAGCAGCCAAGATAGCGGGGGGATCTCTGGAAACACCATATATTTT. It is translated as CASSQDSGGISGNTIYF.

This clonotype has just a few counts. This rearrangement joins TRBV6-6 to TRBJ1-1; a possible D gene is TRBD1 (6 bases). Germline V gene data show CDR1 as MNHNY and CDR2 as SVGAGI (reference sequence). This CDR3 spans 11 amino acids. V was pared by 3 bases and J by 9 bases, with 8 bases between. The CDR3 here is CASSYQGKAFF. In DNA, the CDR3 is TGTGCCAGCAGTTATCAGGGGAAAGCTTTCTTT.

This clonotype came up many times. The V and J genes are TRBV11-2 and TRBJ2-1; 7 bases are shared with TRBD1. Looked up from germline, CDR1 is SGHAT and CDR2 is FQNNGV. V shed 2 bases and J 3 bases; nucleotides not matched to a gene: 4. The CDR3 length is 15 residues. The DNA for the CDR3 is TGTGCCAGCAGCTTACGGGCAGGGGGCTACAATGAGCAGTTCTTC. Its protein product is CASSLRAGGYNEQFF.

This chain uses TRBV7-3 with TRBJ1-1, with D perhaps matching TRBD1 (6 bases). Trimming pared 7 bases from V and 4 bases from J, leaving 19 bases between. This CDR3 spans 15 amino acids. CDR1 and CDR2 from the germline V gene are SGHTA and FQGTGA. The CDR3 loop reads CASTSRGGRSTEAFF. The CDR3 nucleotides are TGTGCCAGCACCTCCCGGGGGGGGCGAAGCACTGAAGCTTTCTTT.

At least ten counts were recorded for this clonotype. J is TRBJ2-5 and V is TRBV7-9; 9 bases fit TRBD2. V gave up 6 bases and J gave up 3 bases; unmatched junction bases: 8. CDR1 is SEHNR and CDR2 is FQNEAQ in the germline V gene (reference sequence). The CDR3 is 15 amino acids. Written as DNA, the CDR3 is TGTGCCAGCAGTCTAGCGGGGCCATTCGAAGAGACCCAGTACTTC. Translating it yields CASSLAGPFEETQYF.

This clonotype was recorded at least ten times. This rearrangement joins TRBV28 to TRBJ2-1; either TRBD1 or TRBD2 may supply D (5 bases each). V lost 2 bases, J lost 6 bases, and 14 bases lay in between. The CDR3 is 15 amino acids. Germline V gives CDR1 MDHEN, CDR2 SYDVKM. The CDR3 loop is CASSLSLGRGNEQFF. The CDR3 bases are TGTGCCAGCAGTTTAAGTCTGGGACGAGGCAATGAGCAGTTCTTC.

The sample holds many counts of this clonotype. CDR3 DNA: TGTGCCAGCAGTTTATACAGCGGTTTCTCTGGGGCCAACGTCCTGACTTTC. It yields the protein CASSLYSGFSGANVLTF. The rearrangement uses TRBV28 and TRBJ2-6; D possibly corresponds to TRBD2 (5 bases). CDR1 and CDR2 from the germline V gene are MDHEN and SYDVKM. The CDR3 loop spans 17 amino acids. V gave up 1 base and J gave up 0 bases, with 10 bases separating them.

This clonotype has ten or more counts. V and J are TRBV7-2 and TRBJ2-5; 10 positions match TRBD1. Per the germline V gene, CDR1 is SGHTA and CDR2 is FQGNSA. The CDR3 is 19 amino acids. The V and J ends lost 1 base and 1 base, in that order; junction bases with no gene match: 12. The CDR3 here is CASSLGSIGTGDPQETQYF. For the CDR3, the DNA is TGTGCCAGCAGCTTAGGATCCATAGGGACAGGGGACCCCCAAGAGACCCAGTACTTC.

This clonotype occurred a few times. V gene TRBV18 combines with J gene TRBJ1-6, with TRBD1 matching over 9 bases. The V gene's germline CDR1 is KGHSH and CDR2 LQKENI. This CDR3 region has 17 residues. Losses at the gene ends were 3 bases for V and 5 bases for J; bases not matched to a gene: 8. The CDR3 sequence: CASSPRTGAGDNSPLHF. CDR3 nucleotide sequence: TGTGCCAGCTCACCGAGGACAGGGGCAGGAGATAATTCACCCCTCCACTTT.

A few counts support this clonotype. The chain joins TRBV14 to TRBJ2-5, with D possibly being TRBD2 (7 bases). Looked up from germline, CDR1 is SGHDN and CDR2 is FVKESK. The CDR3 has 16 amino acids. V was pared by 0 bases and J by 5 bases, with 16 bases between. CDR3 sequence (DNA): TGTGCCAGCAGCCAAGAAATCCGGGGGGCGCTGGAGACCCAGTACTTC. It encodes CASSQEIRGALETQYF.

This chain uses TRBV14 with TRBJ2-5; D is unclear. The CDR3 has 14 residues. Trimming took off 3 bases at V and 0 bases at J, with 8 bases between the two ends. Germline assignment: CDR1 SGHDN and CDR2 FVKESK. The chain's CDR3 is CASSHPRYQETQYF. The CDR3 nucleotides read TGTGCCAGCAGCCACCCTCGGTACCAAGAGACCCAGTACTTC.